This TCR beta chain was profiled in a study of identical twins. Study conclusions and caveats: Beta out-of-frame sequences displayed a weaker excess of sharing between twins. In monozygotic twins, models underestimated the sharing of out-of-frame TCR alpha.

Only healthy Caucasians were enrolled as donors. Per the germline V gene, CDR1 is KGHSH and CDR2 is LQKENI. V lost 0 bases and J 3 bases, leaving 6 bases between the germline ends. The CDR3 is made up of 13 amino acids. A remark on this clonotype: No antigen is known for it.

Template switching introduced a universal primer site, and the cDNA bore unique molecular identifiers. TCRdb recomputed calls from the 5' RACE reads with MiXCR, one row per CDR3 protein. In the table there are more than 650,000 distinct CDR3 sequences, roughly 6% of which are singletons. The clonotype originates from a man younger than 35 in good health. Input material: naive T cells sorted from blood. The genes are TRBV18 and TRBJ2-7; no firm D call. This CDR3 reads CASSPPDVYEQYF. The CDR3 DNA is TGTGCCAGCTCACCACCGGACGTCTACGAGCAGTACTTC.